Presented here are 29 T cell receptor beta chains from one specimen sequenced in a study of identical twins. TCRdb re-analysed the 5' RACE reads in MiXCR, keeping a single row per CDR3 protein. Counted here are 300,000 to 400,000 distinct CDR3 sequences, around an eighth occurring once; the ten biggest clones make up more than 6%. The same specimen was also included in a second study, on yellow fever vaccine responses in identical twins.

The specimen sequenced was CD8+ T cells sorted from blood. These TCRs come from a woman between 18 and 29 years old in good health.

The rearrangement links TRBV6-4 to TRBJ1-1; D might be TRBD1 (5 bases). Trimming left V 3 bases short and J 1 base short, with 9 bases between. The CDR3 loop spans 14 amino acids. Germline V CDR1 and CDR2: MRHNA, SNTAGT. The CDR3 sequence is CASSDGGENTEAFF. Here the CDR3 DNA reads TGTGCCAGCAGTGATGGGGGAGAGAACACTGAAGCTTTCTTT.

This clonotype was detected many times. For the CDR3, the DNA is TGTGCCAGCAGTTTATTGGGAACTTACGAGCAGTACGTC. Amino acids: CASSLLGTYEQYV. V gene TRBV28 combines with J gene TRBJ2-7; D unclear. CDR3 length equals 13 residues. Germline CDR1 and CDR2: MDHEN and SYDVKM. V lost 1 base, J lost 4 bases, and 8 bases lay in between.

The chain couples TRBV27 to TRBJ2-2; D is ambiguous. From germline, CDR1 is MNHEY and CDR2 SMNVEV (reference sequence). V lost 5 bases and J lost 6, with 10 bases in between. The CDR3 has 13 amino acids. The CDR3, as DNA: TGTGCCAGCAGTCTTAAGTGGGCCGGGGAGCTGTTTTTT. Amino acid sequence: CASSLKWAGELFF.

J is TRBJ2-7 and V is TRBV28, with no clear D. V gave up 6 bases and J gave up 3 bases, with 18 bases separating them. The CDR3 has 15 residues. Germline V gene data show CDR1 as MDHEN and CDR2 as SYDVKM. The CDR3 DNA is TGTGCCAGCAGCCCCCAGGACGGGCCCCTCTACGAGCAGTACTTC. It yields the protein CASSPQDGPLYEQYF.

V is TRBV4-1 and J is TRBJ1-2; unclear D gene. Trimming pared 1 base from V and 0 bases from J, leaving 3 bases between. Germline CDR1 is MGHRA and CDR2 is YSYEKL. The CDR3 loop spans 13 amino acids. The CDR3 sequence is CASSQASNYGYTF. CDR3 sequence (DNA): TGCGCCAGCAGCCAAGCGTCTAACTATGGCTACACCTTC.

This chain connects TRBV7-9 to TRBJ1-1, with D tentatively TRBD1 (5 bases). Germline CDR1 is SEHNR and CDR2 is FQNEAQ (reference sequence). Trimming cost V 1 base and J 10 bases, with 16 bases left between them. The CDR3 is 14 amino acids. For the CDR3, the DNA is TGTGCCAGCAGCTTAGGAGATGTGGACAAGGGAGCTTTCTTT. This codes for CASSLGDVDKGAFF.

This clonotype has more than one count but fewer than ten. CDR3 bases: TGTGCCAGCAAGGCCCCCGGAGTCGGGGAGCTGTTTTTT. It specifies CASKAPGVGELFF. J is TRBJ2-2 and V is TRBV12-3 or TRBV12-4; no definite D call. Trimming took off 7 bases at V and 7 bases at J, with 13 bases between the two ends. This CDR3 spans 13 amino acids.

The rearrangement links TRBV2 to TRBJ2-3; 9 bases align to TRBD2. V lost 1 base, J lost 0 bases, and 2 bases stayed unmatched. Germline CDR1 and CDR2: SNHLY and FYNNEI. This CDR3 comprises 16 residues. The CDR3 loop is CASSEVAGVSTDTQYF. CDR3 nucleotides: TGTGCCAGCAGTGAAGTAGCGGGGGTTAGCACAGATACGCAGTATTTT.

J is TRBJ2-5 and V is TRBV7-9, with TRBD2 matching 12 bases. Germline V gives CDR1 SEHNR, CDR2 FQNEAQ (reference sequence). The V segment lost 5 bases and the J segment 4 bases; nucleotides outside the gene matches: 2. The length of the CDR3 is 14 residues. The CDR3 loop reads CASSLTSGGETQYF. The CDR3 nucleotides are TGTGCCAGCAGCCTGACTAGCGGGGGAGAGACCCAGTACTTC.

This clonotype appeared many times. The CDR3 here is CASSLSNNEQFF. DNA of the CDR3: TGTGCCAGCAGTTTATCCAACAATGAGCAGTTCTTC. The chain employs TRBV27 and TRBJ2-1, with D unclear. The CDR3 spans 12 residues. Germline CDR1 is MNHEY and CDR2 is SMNVEV (reference sequence). Trimming stripped 0 bases from V and 5 bases from J, with 2 bases between.

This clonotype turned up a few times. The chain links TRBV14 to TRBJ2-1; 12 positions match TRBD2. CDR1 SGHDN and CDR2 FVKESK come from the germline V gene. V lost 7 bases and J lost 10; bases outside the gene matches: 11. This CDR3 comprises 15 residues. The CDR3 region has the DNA TGTGCCAGCACCCAGACTAGCGGGAGTCTTGAGGAGCAGTTCTTC. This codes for CASTQTSGSLEEQFF.

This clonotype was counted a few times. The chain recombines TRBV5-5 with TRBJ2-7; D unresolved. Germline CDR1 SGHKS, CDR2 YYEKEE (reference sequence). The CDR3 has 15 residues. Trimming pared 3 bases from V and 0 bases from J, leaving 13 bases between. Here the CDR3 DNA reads TGTGCCAGCAGCTATACCCGACTGGGCTCCTACGAGCAGTACGTC. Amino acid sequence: CASSYTRLGSYEQYV.

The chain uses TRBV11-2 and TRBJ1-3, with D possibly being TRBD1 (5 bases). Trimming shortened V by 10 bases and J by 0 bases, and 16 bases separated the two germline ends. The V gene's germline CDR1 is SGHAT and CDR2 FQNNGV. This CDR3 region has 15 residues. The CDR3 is CATLKRQGSGNTIYF. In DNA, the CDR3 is TGTGCCACCTTGAAGCGGCAGGGCTCTGGAAACACCATATATTTT. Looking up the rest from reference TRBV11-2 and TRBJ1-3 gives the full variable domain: EAGVAQSPRYKIIEKRQSVAFWCNPISGHATLYWYQQILGQGPKLLIQFQNNGVVDDSQLPKDRFSAERLKGVDSTLKIQPAKLEDSAVYLCATLKRQGSGNTIYFGEGSWLTVV.

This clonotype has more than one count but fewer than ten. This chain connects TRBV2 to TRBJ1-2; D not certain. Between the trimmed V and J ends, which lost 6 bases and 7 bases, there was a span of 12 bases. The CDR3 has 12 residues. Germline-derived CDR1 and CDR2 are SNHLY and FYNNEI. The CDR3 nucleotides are TGTGCCAGCAGAACGACCCTCCGTGGCTACACCTTC. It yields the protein CASRTTLRGYTF.

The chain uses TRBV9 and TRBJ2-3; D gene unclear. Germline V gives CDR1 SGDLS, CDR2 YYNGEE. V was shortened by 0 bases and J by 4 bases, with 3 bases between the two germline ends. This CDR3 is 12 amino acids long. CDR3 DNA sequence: TGTGCCAGCAGCGTAGCCTCAGATACGCAGTATTTT. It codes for CASSVASDTQYF.

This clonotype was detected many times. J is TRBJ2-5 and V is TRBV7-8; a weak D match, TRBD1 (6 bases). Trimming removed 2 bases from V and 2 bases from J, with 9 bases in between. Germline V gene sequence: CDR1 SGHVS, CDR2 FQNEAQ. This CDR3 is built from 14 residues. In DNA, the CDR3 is TGTGCCAGCAGCTTACGAGGACAGCAAGAGACCCAGTACTTC. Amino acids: CASSLRGQQETQYF.

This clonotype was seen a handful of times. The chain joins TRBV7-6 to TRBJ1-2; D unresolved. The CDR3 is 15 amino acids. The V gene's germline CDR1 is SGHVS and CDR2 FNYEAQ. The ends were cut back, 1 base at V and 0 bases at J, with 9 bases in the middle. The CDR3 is CASSLGQGSNYGYTF. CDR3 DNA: TGTGCCAGCAGCTTAGGCCAAGGGTCTAACTATGGCTACACCTTC. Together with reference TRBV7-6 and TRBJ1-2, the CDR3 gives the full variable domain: GAGVSQSPRYKVTKRGQDVALRCDPISGHVSLYWYRQALGQGPEFLTYFNYEAQQDKSGLPNDRFSAERPEGSISTLTIQRTEQRDSAMYRCASSLGQGSNYGYTFGSGTRLTVV.

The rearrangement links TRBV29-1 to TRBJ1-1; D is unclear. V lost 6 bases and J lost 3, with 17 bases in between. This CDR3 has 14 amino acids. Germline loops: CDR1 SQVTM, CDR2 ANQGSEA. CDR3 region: CSVETGSRDTEAFF. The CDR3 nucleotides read TGCAGCGTAGAAACGGGGAGTCGGGACACTGAAGCTTTCTTT. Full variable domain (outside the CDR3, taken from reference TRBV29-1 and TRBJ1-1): SAVISQKPSRDICQRGTSLTIQCQVDSQVTMMFWYRQQPGQSLTLIATANQGSEATYESGFVIDKFPISRPNLTFSTLTVSNMSPEDSSIYLCSVETGSRDTEAFFGQGTRLTVV.

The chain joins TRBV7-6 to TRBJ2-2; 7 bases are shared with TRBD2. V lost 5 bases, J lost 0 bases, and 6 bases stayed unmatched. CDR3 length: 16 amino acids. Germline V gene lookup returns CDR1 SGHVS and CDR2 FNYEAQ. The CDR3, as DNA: TGTGCCAGCAGCGACGGAGCGGGGCCGAACACCGGGGAGCTGTTTTTT. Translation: CASSDGAGPNTGELFF.

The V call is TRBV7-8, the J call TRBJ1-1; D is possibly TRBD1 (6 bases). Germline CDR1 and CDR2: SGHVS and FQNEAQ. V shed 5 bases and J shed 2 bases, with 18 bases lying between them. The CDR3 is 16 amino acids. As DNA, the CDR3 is TGTGCCAGCAGCCTTCATGGGGGGCAGCTAAACACTGAAGCTTTCTTT. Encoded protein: CASSLHGGQLNTEAFF.

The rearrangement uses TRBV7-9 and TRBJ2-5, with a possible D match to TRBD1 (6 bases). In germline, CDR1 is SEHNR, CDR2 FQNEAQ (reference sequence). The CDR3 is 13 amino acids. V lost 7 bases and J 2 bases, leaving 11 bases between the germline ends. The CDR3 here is CASIFRGQETQYF. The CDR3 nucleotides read TGTGCCAGCATTTTCAGGGGTCAAGAGACCCAGTACTTC.

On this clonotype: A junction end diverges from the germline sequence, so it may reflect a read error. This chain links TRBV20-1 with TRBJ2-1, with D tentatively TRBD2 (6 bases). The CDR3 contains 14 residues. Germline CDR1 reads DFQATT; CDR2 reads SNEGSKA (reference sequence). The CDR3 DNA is TGCAGTGCCAGAGCGGGCCTCTCCTACAATGAGCAGTTCTTC. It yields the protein CSARAGLSYNEQFF.

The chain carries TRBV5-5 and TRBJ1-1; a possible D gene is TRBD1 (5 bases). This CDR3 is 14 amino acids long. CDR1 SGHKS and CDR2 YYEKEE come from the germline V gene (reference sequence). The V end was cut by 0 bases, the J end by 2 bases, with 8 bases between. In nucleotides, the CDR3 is TGTGCCAGCAGCTTGGATACAGGTAACACTGAAGCTTTCTTT. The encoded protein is CASSLDTGNTEAFF.

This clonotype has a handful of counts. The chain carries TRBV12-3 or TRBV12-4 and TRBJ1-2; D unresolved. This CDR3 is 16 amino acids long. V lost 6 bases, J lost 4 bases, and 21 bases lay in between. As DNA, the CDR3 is TGTGCCAGCAGCCCTGAGAGAATCCTTAACTTCTATGGCTACACCTTC. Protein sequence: CASSPERILNFYGYTF.

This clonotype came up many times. The CDR3 DNA reads TGTGCCAGCAGCTTAGAGGGGGTTAGCGGGAGCCCCCTGCACTACGAGCAGTACTTC. It encodes CASSLEGVSGSPLHYEQYF. The chain uses TRBV7-3 and TRBJ2-7; TRBD2 matches at 9 bases. With 2 bases clipped from V and 3 bases from J, the junction kept 17 bases outside the gene matches. The length of the CDR3 is 19 residues. The germline CDR1 and CDR2 sequences are SGHTA and FQGTGA.

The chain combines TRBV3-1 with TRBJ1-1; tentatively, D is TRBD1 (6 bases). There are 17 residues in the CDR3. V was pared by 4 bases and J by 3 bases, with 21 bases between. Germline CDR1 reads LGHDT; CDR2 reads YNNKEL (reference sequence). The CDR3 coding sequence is TGTGCCAGCAGCCCCCACAGGGTGGGGCTTTGGGACACTGAAGCTTTCTTT. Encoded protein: CASSPHRVGLWDTEAFF. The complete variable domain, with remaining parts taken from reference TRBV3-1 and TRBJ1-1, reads DTAVSQTPKYLVTQMGNDKSIKCEQNLGHDTMYWYKQDSKKFLKIMFSYNNKELIINETVPNRFSPKSPDKAHLNLHINSLELGDSAVYFCASSPHRVGLWDTEAFFGQGTRLTVV.

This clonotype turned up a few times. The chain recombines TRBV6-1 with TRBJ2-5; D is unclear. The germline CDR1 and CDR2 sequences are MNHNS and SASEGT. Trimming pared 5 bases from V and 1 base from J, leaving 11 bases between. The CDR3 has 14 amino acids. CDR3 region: CASSPKEFQETQYF. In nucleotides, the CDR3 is TGTGCCAGCAGTCCCAAGGAATTCCAAGAGACCCAGTACTTC.

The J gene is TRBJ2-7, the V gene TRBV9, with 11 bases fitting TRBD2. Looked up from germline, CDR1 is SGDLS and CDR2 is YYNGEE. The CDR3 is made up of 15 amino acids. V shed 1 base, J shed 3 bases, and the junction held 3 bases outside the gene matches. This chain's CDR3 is CASSVTSGSNYEQYF. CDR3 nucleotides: TGTGCCAGCAGCGTAACTAGCGGGAGCAACTACGAGCAGTACTTC.

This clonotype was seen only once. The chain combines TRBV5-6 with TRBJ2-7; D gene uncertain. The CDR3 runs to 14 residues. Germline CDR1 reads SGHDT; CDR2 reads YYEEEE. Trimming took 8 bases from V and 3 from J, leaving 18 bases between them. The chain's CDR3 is CARSPGPLVYEQYV. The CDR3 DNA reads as TGTGCCAGGAGCCCCGGGCCTCTTGTCTACGAGCAGTACGTC.